The 28 T cell receptor beta chains below all came from one sample that was sequenced in a study of shared clonotypes between healthy human individuals. The repertoire was sequenced with immunoSEQ multiplex PCR; TCRdb's copy has only in-frame clones and lacks some. The table shows around 690,000 clones, with about nine tenths occurring only once. Material for sequencing was memory CD8+ T cells from PBMCs. Subset described: CD45RO+ cells pooled with CCR7-negative TemRA cells. The source of these receptors is a man aged 18 to 30 in good health. Some clones in this sample may be carry-over from other donors' samples.

The gene calls are TRBV7-9 and TRBJ2-3; no definite D call. The CDR3 consists of 15 residues. Germline values: CDR1 SEHNR, CDR2 FQNEAQ (reference sequence). Trimming removed 8 bases from V and 2 bases from J, with 17 bases in between. CDR3 coding DNA: TGTGCCAGCGGCGACCGGACGCAACTCACAGATACGCAGTATTTT. Translation gives CASGDRTQLTDTQYF. Drawing the rest from reference TRBV7-9 and TRBJ2-3, the complete variable domain is DTGVSQNPRHKITKRGQNVTFRCDPISEHNRLYWYRQTLGQGPEFLTYFQNEAQLEKSRLLSDRFSAERPKGSFSTLEIQRTEQGDSAMYLCASGDRTQLTDTQYFGPGTRLTVL.

The chain employs TRBV4-1 and TRBJ2-7, with 10 nucleotides matching TRBD1. The length of the CDR3 is 14 residues. Germline trimming cut 1 base from V and 4 bases from J; bases unmatched to any gene: 1. Germline CDR1 reads MGHRA; CDR2 reads YSYEKL. The CDR3 sequence: CASSQGQGAYEQYF. The DNA of the CDR3 is TGCGCCAGCAGCCAAGGACAGGGGGCATACGAGCAGTACTTC.

The chain recombines TRBV28 with TRBJ1-2; TRBD1 might be the D (6 bases). CDR1 MDHEN and CDR2 SYDVKM come from the germline V gene. V was clipped by 6 bases and J by 5 bases, with 19 bases between them. The CDR3 totals 15 residues. CDR3 DNA: TGTGCCAGCAGAAGGGAGGGGGGCGACGGTTATGGCTACACCTTC. Encoded protein: CASRREGGDGYGYTF.

The gene calls are TRBV5-1 and TRBJ2-1; possible D gene TRBD2, 6 bases. This CDR3 contains 15 residues. The V gene lost 0 bases and the J gene lost 4 bases, with 11 bases spanning the gap. Germline-derived CDR1 and CDR2 are SGHRS and YFSETQ. DNA for the CDR3: TGCGCCAGCAGCTTGGGACTAGACCCGTACAATGAGCAGTTCTTC. Translation gives CASSLGLDPYNEQFF.

J is TRBJ2-5 and V is TRBV7-9; 7 positions match TRBD1. CDR1 and CDR2 (germline): SEHNR, FQNEAQ (reference sequence). V trimming: 4 bases; J trimming: 5 bases; junction bases outside the gene matches: 16. The length of the CDR3 is 17 residues. Here the CDR3 DNA reads TGTGCCAGCAGCTCCACCCGAGGCCACAGGGGTCCGGAGACCCAGTACTTC. Its protein product is CASSSTRGHRGPETQYF. The whole variable domain, filled in from reference TRBV7-9 and TRBJ2-5, reads DTGVSQNPRHKITKRGQNVTFRCDPISEHNRLYWYRQTLGQGPEFLTYFQNEAQLEKSRLLSDRFSAERPKGSFSTLEIQRTEQGDSAMYLCASSSTRGHRGPETQYFGPGTRLLVL.

As to this clone: This CDR3 is also generated by other DNA sequences in the sample. The gene calls are TRBV30 and TRBJ1-1; no clear D. V dropped 0 bases and J dropped 3 bases, with 8 bases sitting between them. The germline gives CDR1 GTSNPN, CDR2 SVGIG (reference sequence). The CDR3 contains 13 residues. CDR3 sequence reads: CAWSVTGDTEAFF. The CDR3 DNA is TGTGCCTGGAGTGTCACCGGTGACACTGAAGCTTTCTTT.

A word on this clone: At one of its ends the junction is not consistent with the germline gene, which may arise from a read error. The chain carries TRBV19 and TRBJ1-4; unclear D gene. The CDR3 spans 12 residues. Germline V lookup: CDR1 LNHDA, CDR2 SQIVND (reference sequence). This CDR3 reads CASSIIGYSTVF. CDR3 nucleotides: TGTGCCAGTAGTATAATCGGGTACTCCACCGTTTTT.

The genes are TRBV2 and TRBJ2-3; 13 bases fit TRBD2. Trimming cost V 3 bases and J 2 bases; bases outside gene matches: 14. The CDR3 totals 20 residues. Germline V gives CDR1 SNHLY, CDR2 FYNNEI. This CDR3 is CASSDVIGLAGVGNTDTQYF. The CDR3 coding sequence is TGTGCCAGCAGTGATGTTATTGGACTAGCGGGAGTGGGTAACACAGATACGCAGTATTTT.

V usage is TRBV28 and J usage is TRBJ2-4, with unresolved D. V was cut by 7 bases and J by 3 bases, with 13 bases left in between. The germline V gene has CDR1 MDHEN and CDR2 SYDVKM. This CDR3 comprises 14 residues. The CDR3 nucleotides are TGTGCCAGCAAAACGGCTAGGTTCAAAAACATTCAGTACTTC. Protein: CASKTARFKNIQYF.

The chain recombines TRBV28 with TRBJ1-1; 8 positions match TRBD1. The CDR3 extends over 15 amino acids. Germline CDR1 and CDR2: MDHEN and SYDVKM. The ends lost 6 bases at V and 4 bases at J; junction bases unmatched: 10. The CDR3 protein is CASSLIQGGATEAFF. The CDR3 DNA sequence: TGTGCCAGCAGCCTCATACAGGGGGGGGCCACTGAAGCTTTCTTT.

The CDR3 reads CASSLLEPGTAEAFF. In nucleotides, the CDR3 is TGTGCCAGCAGCCTGCTTGAGCCGGGGACCGCTGAAGCTTTCTTT. The rearrangement joins TRBV14 to TRBJ1-1; a weak D match, TRBD1 (5 bases). The CDR3 has 15 residues. Trimming removed 4 bases at V and 6 bases at J, with 18 bases between. Per the germline V gene, CDR1 is SGHDN and CDR2 is FVKESK.

This clone was detected only once. The chain joins TRBV27 to TRBJ2-7, with TRBD2 matching 10 bases. Germline V gene data show CDR1 as MNHEY and CDR2 as SMNVEV (reference sequence). The length of the CDR3 is 16 residues. J lost 2 bases, V lost 3 bases, and 7 bases had no gene match. CDR3 loop: CASSFHTSGDPYEQYF. The CDR3 coding sequence is TGTGCCAGCAGTTTCCATACTAGCGGGGACCCCTACGAGCAGTACTTC.

This chain joins TRBV4-2 and TRBJ2-5; maybe TRBD2 (6 bases). Germline V gene lookup returns CDR1 LGHNA and CDR2 YNFKEQ. The CDR3 contains 16 residues. Trimming took 3 bases from V and 2 from J, leaving 16 bases between them. CDR3 coding DNA: TGTGCCAGCAGCCAGGGGGTTGGAGGGGTTCAAGAGACCCAGTACTTC. It is translated as CASSQGVGGVQETQYF.

This rearrangement joins TRBV9 to TRBJ2-3, with D maybe TRBD2 (6 bases). In germline, CDR1 is SGDLS, CDR2 YYNGEE. This CDR3 spans 12 amino acids. Between the trimmed V and J ends, which lost 4 bases and 6 bases, there was a span of 9 bases. In DNA form, the CDR3 reads TGTGCCAGCAGCACGGGACTGGATACGCAGTATTTT. This translates into CASSTGLDTQYF.

The chain has TRBV7-9 and TRBJ2-7; weak D call: TRBD2 (6 bases). The V end was cut by 3 bases, the J end by 6 bases, with 12 bases between. CDR3 length: 13 amino acids. CDR1 SEHNR and CDR2 FQNEAQ come from the germline V gene (reference sequence). CDR3 sequence: CASSFGGSGEQYF. DNA of the CDR3: TGTGCCAGCAGCTTTGGGGGGTCGGGCGAGCAGTACTTC.

This sequence joins TRBV7-3 and TRBJ2-5, with D perhaps matching TRBD1 (6 bases). V lost 2 bases, J lost 4 bases, and 14 bases lay in between. This CDR3 is 15 amino acids long. Germline values: CDR1 SGHTA, CDR2 FQGTGA. The CDR3 nucleotides are TGTGCCAGCAGCTTAGGGGGCCTCGATGGAGAGACCCAGTACTTC. Translation: CASSLGGLDGETQYF.

The chain carries TRBV2 and TRBJ2-2; D is uncertain. Trimming left V 5 bases short and J 9 bases short, with 7 bases between. The CDR3 runs to 11 residues. CDR1 and CDR2 from the germline V gene are SNHLY and FYNNEI. CDR3 DNA: TGTGCCAGCAGTCCTCTTCGGGAGCTGTTTTTT. Its translation: CASSPLRELFF.

V and J are TRBV15 and TRBJ1-4, with D unclear. The V end was cut by 1 base, the J end by 4 bases, with 13 bases between. From germline, CDR1 is LNHNV and CDR2 YYDKDF (reference sequence). The CDR3 covers 16 residues. The CDR3 reads CATSRAWGGLNEKLFF. CDR3 coding DNA: TGTGCCACCAGCAGAGCCTGGGGAGGACTTAATGAAAAACTGTTTTTT.

The V and J genes are TRBV4-1 and TRBJ2-1, with 11 bases fitting TRBD1. The ends lost 2 bases at V and 3 bases at J; junction bases unmatched: 6. The CDR3 consists of 17 residues. From germline, CDR1 is MGHRA and CDR2 YSYEKL. Written as DNA, the CDR3 is TGCGCCAGCAGCCAAACTACCGGGACAGGGGGCTACAATGAGCAGTTCTTC. Amino acid sequence: CASSQTTGTGGYNEQFF.

The rearrangement links TRBV7-9 to TRBJ2-3, with D tentatively TRBD1 (5 bases). V was clipped by 1 base and J by 6 bases, with 14 bases between them. This CDR3 has 15 residues. In germline, CDR1 is SEHNR, CDR2 FQNEAQ (reference sequence). The CDR3 is CASSLVSQGRDTQYF. The CDR3 coding sequence is TGTGCCAGCAGCTTAGTAAGTCAGGGTCGCGATACGCAGTATTTT.

This clone was recorded only once. The chain recombines TRBV28 with TRBJ2-7, with D uncertain. Trimming removed 6 bases at V and 5 bases at J, with 14 bases between. Per the germline V gene, CDR1 is MDHEN and CDR2 is SYDVKM. This CDR3 has 13 amino acids. The CDR3 loop reads CASSLTQFHEQYF. The CDR3 DNA reads as TGTGCCAGCAGCCTTACGCAATTCCACGAGCAGTACTTC.

The gene calls are TRBV7-9 and TRBJ2-3, with D perhaps matching TRBD2 (6 bases). Deletions cut 5 bases from V and 4 bases from J, with 16 bases between. Germline-derived CDR1 and CDR2 are SEHNR and FQNEAQ (reference sequence). The CDR3 is 15 residues long. The CDR3 protein is CASSPRQREADTQYF. In DNA form, the CDR3 reads TGTGCCAGCAGCCCCCGTCAAAGGGAGGCAGATACGCAGTATTTT.

The chain joins TRBV9 to TRBJ2-7; 9 bases are shared with TRBD2. With V trimmed by 4 bases and J by 4 bases, 9 bases remained unmatched. The germline gives CDR1 SGDLS, CDR2 YYNGEE. CDR3 length equals 15 residues. In DNA form, the CDR3 reads TGTGCCAGCAGCCTCTCCGGGACTAGCCAATACGAGCAGTACTTC. Its translation is CASSLSGTSQYEQYF.

The genes are TRBV6-6 and TRBJ2-7; no clear D. This CDR3 spans 15 amino acids. Germline CDR1 is MNHNY and CDR2 is SVGAGI (reference sequence). V was clipped by 6 bases and J by 3 bases, with 18 bases between them. CDR3 bases: TGTGCCAGCAGCCAACAGAGAACCCCCCACTACGAGCAGTACTTC. Its protein is CASSQQRTPHYEQYF.

V and J are TRBV5-8 and TRBJ2-5; TRBD2 is a possible D gene (6 bases). Germline V gives CDR1 SGHTS, CDR2 YDEGEE. The CDR3 runs to 15 residues. Between the trimmed V and J ends, which lost 4 bases and 1 base, there was a span of 14 bases. The CDR3 here is CASSPEGRLQETQYF. For the CDR3, the DNA is TGTGCCAGCAGCCCGGAGGGACGGCTCCAAGAGACCCAGTACTTC. Based on the CDR3 plus reference TRBV5-8 and TRBJ2-5, the full variable domain is EAGVTQSPTHLIKTRGQQATLRCSPISGHTSVYWYQQALGLGLQFLLWYDEGEERNRGNFPPRFSGRQFPNYSSELNVNALELEDSALYLCASSPEGRLQETQYFGPGTRLLVL.

The chain combines TRBV10-3 with TRBJ1-3; D may be TRBD1 (6 bases). Trimming removed 2 bases from V and 11 bases from J, with 19 bases in between. CDR3 length equals 15 residues. CDR1 ENHRY and CDR2 SYGVKD come from the germline V gene. This CDR3 is CAISEPGQREGAIYF. As DNA, the CDR3 is TGTGCCATCAGTGAGCCAGGACAGCGAGAGGGGGCCATATATTTT.

J is TRBJ2-1 and V is TRBV7-8; D uncertain. Trimming pared 0 bases from V and 2 bases from J, leaving 2 bases between. CDR3 length: 13 residues. Germline V lookup: CDR1 SGHVS, CDR2 FQNEAQ. In nucleotides, the CDR3 is TGTGCCAGCAGCTTAGCGCCCTACAATGAGCAGTTCTTC. Translation: CASSLAPYNEQFF.

The rearrangement uses TRBV7-9 and TRBJ1-4; D might be TRBD1 (5 bases). V was shortened by 5 bases and J by 4 bases, with 11 bases between the two germline ends. Germline CDR1 SEHNR, CDR2 FQNEAQ (reference sequence). The CDR3 has 14 residues. The CDR3 is CASSHTGLNEKLFF. The CDR3 DNA follows: TGTGCCAGCAGCCACACGGGACTTAATGAAAAACTGTTTTTT.